The table lists the clone carrying this T cell receptor beta chain with a few counts. Its antigen is unknown. With 3 bases removed from V and 4 bases from J, the gap between germline ends came to 9 bases. Germline V gene lookup returns CDR1 SGHTA and CDR2 FQGNSA. The CDR3 consists of 13 residues. The sample's treatment: treatment-naive control, cytoreductive nephrectomy. Controls were unirradiated tumors from treatment-naive cytoreductive nephrectomy patients. These data are taken from a study of radiation and T cells in renal cell carcinoma. Study-wide points: Dominant CDR3 motifs were more common in irradiated tumors than controls. Irradiated tumors had higher TCR clonality than control tumors. Tumor samples were small regions of around 0.94 g.

The repertoire was sequenced with immunoSEQ multiplex PCR; TCRdb's copy has only in-frame clones and lacks some. The table records fewer than 20,000 clones, about 60% of them present only once. The material sequenced was tumor tissue, taken from a patient whose treatment was nephrectomy without radiotherapy. The chain combines TRBV7-2 with TRBJ1-1; D remains unclear. This clonotype originated in a man aged 45 to 65 with renal cell carcinoma. CDR3 DNA sequence: TGTGCCAGCAGCTTCCCAACCCCCACTGAAGCTTTCTTT. Its translation: CASSFPTPTEAFF.